The 30 T cell receptor beta chains reported below all come from one sample, sequenced in a study of cytomegalovirus exposure and HLA in healthy donors. Vbeta (60) and Jbeta (13) primers were used in the PCR. Sequenced by immunoSEQ multiplex PCR; TCRdb stores in-frame clones only, minus some. This repertoire shows approximately 150,000 clones, about 79% found once; its top ten account for about 1.8%. The material sequenced was PBMCs. All receptors come from a woman aged 30 to 39 in good health and CMV-seronegative.

V is TRBV20-1 and J is TRBJ1-2; 8 nucleotides align to TRBD1. The CDR3 consists of 11 residues. Germline V gene sequence: CDR1 DFQATT, CDR2 SNEGSKA (reference sequence). Trimming cost V 3 bases and J 13 bases; bases outside gene matches: 7. The CDR3 loop is CSARQGADATF. The CDR3 nucleotides are TGCAGTGCTAGGCAGGGGGCGGATGCCACCTTC.

CDR3 coding DNA: TGCAGCGTTGCCTCAGCCGGGATCCCCTACGAGCAGTACTTC. Translated, it gives CSVASAGIPYEQYF. This sequence joins TRBV29-1 and TRBJ2-7, with D possibly matching TRBD2 (5 bases). The CDR3 is made up of 14 amino acids. The V and J ends lost 4 bases and 2 bases respectively, with 15 bases between them. The germline V gene encodes CDR1 SQVTM and CDR2 ANQGSEA.

V usage is TRBV6-4 and J usage is TRBJ1-1, with TRBD1 identical over 8 bases. The CDR3 is 14 residues long. Germline loops: CDR1 MRHNA, CDR2 SNTAGT. V trimming: 6 bases; J trimming: 5 bases; junction bases outside the gene matches: 8. The CDR3 is CASRPETGATEAFF. The CDR3 bases are TGTGCCAGCAGGCCGGAGACAGGGGCAACTGAAGCTTTCTTT.

The chain is built from TRBV4-1 and TRBJ1-5, with D possibly being TRBD1 (5 bases). Looked up from germline, CDR1 is MGHRA and CDR2 is YSYEKL. There are 15 residues in the CDR3. The V and J ends lost 3 bases and 3 bases respectively, with 12 bases between them. In DNA, the CDR3 is TGCGCCAGCAGCCAGGCCACAGGAACCAATCAGCCCCAGCATTTT. Its translation is CASSQATGTNQPQHF.

This chain connects TRBV11-2 to TRBJ1-1; 7 bases are shared with TRBD1. This CDR3 contains 14 residues. Losses at the gene ends were 3 bases for V and 6 bases for J; bases not matched to a gene: 7. Germline V gives CDR1 SGHAT, CDR2 FQNNGV. The CDR3 spells CASSLNHQGAEAFF. The CDR3 nucleotides read TGTGCCAGCAGCTTGAATCATCAGGGGGCTGAAGCTTTCTTT.

This clone was counted only a few times. The V and J genes are TRBV5-4 and TRBJ1-2; 7 bases are a match to TRBD1. The V gene's germline CDR1 is SGHNT and CDR2 YYREEE (reference sequence). V was clipped by 6 bases and J by 2 bases; unmatched bases: 4. The CDR3 runs to 13 residues. As DNA, the CDR3 is TGTGCCAGCACTCAGACAGGGAACTATGGCTACACCTTC. It specifies CASTQTGNYGYTF.

CDR3 bases: TGTGCCAGCAGCTTAGCAGTTGCGGGGGGCTTGAACACCGGGGAGCTGTTTTTT. Translating gives CASSLAVAGGLNTGELFF. The chain links TRBV7-8 to TRBJ2-2; 8 bases align to TRBD2. With V trimmed by 0 bases and J by 1 base, 7 bases remained unmatched. Germline V CDR1 and CDR2: SGHVS, FQNEAQ. CDR3 size: 18 residues. The variable domain in full, with the rest retrieved from reference TRBV7-8 and TRBJ2-2, is GAGVSQSPRYKVAKRGQDVALRCDPISGHVSLFWYQQALGQGPEFLTYFQNEAQLDKSGLPSDRFFAERPEGSVSTLKIQRTQQEDSAVYLCASSLAVAGGLNTGELFFGEGSRLTVL.

The chain joins TRBV2 to TRBJ2-7, with 8 bases fitting TRBD1. Germline assignment: CDR1 SNHLY and CDR2 FYNNEI. The CDR3 runs to 15 residues. The V and J ends lost 6 bases and 0 bases, in that order; junction bases with no gene match: 7. The CDR3 is CASSHTGGISYEQYF. In DNA form, the CDR3 reads TGTGCCAGCAGCCATACAGGGGGGATCTCCTACGAGCAGTACTTC.

This chain links TRBV6-5 with TRBJ1-5; 9 bases are a match to TRBD1. Per germline, CDR1 MNHEY and CDR2 SVGAGI. V lost 6 bases and J lost 5; bases outside the gene matches: 5. CDR3 length: 14 residues. The CDR3 sequence: CASSKQGAYQPQHF. The CDR3 DNA sequence: TGTGCCAGCAGCAAACAGGGGGCCTATCAGCCCCAGCATTTT.

The chain is built from TRBV5-6 and TRBJ1-2; tentatively, D is TRBD1 (6 bases). Germline values: CDR1 SGHDT, CDR2 YYEEEE. CDR3 length: 15 residues. V was pared by 2 bases and J by 3 bases, with 14 bases between. The CDR3 DNA follows: TGTGCCAGCAGCTTAAGGGGGATGAGGGACTATGGCTACACCTTC. It encodes CASSLRGMRDYGYTF.

The genes are TRBV11-3 and TRBJ2-7; no clear D gene. CDR1 SGHNT and CDR2 YENEEA come from the germline V gene. The CDR3 extends over 12 amino acids. The V end lost 1 base, the J end lost 3 bases, and 4 bases lay between the germline ends. Here the CDR3 reads CASSLGSYEQYF. The CDR3 nucleotides are TGTGCCAGCAGCTTAGGCAGCTACGAGCAGTACTTC.

This chain uses TRBV5-1 with TRBJ1-2; a weak D match, TRBD1 (5 bases). The germline V and J ends were trimmed by 3 bases and 0 bases, with 9 bases remaining between them. The CDR3 sequence is 14 residues long. Per the germline V gene, CDR1 is SGHRS and CDR2 is YFSETQ. DNA for the CDR3: TGCGCCAGCAGCTCGGACACCTCTAACTATGGCTACACCTTC. Amino acids: CASSSDTSNYGYTF.

The chain joins TRBV5-6 to TRBJ1-1; the D is unclear. Trimming left V 2 bases short and J 7 bases short, with 12 bases between. The germline V gene has CDR1 SGHDT and CDR2 YYEEEE. This CDR3 has 13 amino acids. In DNA, the CDR3 is TGTGCCAGCAGCTTTAACATACCCAGTGAAGCTTTCTTT. It encodes CASSFNIPSEAFF. The full variable domain, rest sourced from reference TRBV5-6 and TRBJ1-1, is DAGVTQSPTHLIKTRGQQVTLRCSPKSGHDTVSWYQQALGQGPQFIFQYYEEEERQRGNFPDRFSGHQFPNYSSELNVNALLLGDSALYLCASSFNIPSEAFFGQGTRLTVV.

V is TRBV18 and J is TRBJ1-2; 9 bases match TRBD1. Losses at the gene ends were 3 bases for V and 2 bases for J; bases not matched to a gene: 10. The CDR3 length is 17 residues. Germline V lookup: CDR1 KGHSH, CDR2 LQKENI. CDR3 loop: CASSPKGPDRGNYGYTF. CDR3 in DNA: TGTGCCAGCTCACCCAAAGGACCCGACAGGGGGAACTATGGCTACACCTTC. Using reference TRBV18 and TRBJ1-2 for the parts outside the CDR3, the full variable domain is NAGVMQNPRHLVRRRGQEARLRCSPMKGHSHVYWYRQLPEEGLKFMVYLQKENIIDESGMPKERFSAEFPKEGPSILRIQQVVRGDSAAYFCASSPKGPDRGNYGYTFGSGTRLTVV.

This clone has just one count. The rearrangement joins TRBV4-2 to TRBJ2-3; possible D gene TRBD1, 6 bases. Germline CDR1 reads LGHNA; CDR2 reads YNFKEQ. V dropped 3 bases and J dropped 2 bases, with 18 bases sitting between them. This CDR3 region has 17 residues. The CDR3: CASSHRIAGATTDTQYF. In DNA, the CDR3 is TGTGCCAGCAGCCACCGAATCGCAGGGGCTACCACAGATACGCAGTATTTT.

Here the CDR3 reads CATSTSPEREQYF. The CDR3 nucleotides are TGTGCCACCAGCACCTCACCCGAGCGCGAGCAGTACTTC. The chain links TRBV15 to TRBJ2-5; D is unresolved. Gene TRBJ2-7 matches the end of the DNA better, so the J call may be wrong. This CDR3 region has 13 residues. The germline V gene encodes CDR1 LNHNV and CDR2 YYDKDF (reference sequence).

This chain uses TRBV13 with TRBJ1-5; D unclear. The length of the CDR3 is 14 residues. Germline V gene sequence: CDR1 PRHDT, CDR2 FYEKMQ (reference sequence). V gave up 0 bases and J gave up 1 base, with 4 bases separating them. The CDR3 spells CASSLGRSNQPQHF. The CDR3 region has the DNA TGTGCCAGCAGCTTAGGCAGGAGCAATCAGCCCCAGCATTTT.

This chain connects TRBV27 to TRBJ1-2, with a tentative D call TRBD1 (5 bases). Germline CDR1 reads MNHEY; CDR2 reads SMNVEV (reference sequence). The CDR3 loop spans 18 amino acids. The V end lost 6 bases, the J end lost 3 bases, and 26 bases lay between the germline ends. CDR3: CASSSKAGDKTLYYGYTF. The DNA of the CDR3 is TGTGCCAGCAGCTCCAAAGCGGGGGATAAAACGCTCTACTATGGCTACACCTTC.

This clone was counted a single time. This chain links TRBV6-1 with TRBJ2-7, with unresolved D. This CDR3 comprises 14 residues. V was shortened by 0 bases and J by 2 bases, with 8 bases between the two germline ends. Germline assignment: CDR1 MNHNS and CDR2 SASEGT. CDR3 nucleotide sequence: TGTGCCAGCAGTGAAGCCTCCAGGACCTACGAGCAGTACTTC. Translated, it gives CASSEASRTYEQYF.

The rearrangement joins TRBV27 to TRBJ2-1; D is ambiguous. V lost 2 bases and J 11 bases, leaving 10 bases between the germline ends. CDR3 length equals 12 residues. Looked up from germline, CDR1 is MNHEY and CDR2 is SMNVEV (reference sequence). CDR3 nucleotide sequence: TGTGCCAGCAGTTTAGTGCCTACGAAGCAGTTCTTC. It specifies CASSLVPTKQFF.

This chain uses TRBV29-1 with TRBJ1-2; the D is unclear. Germline V gives CDR1 SQVTM, CDR2 ANQGSEA. There are 12 residues in the CDR3. V was pared by 3 bases and J by 4 bases, with 9 bases between. The CDR3 reads CSVEAQRYGYTF. The CDR3 coding sequence is TGCAGCGTTGAGGCGCAGCGCTATGGCTACACCTTC. The whole variable domain, remainder taken from reference TRBV29-1 and TRBJ1-2, is SAVISQKPSRDICQRGTSLTIQCQVDSQVTMMFWYRQQPGQSLTLIATANQGSEATYESGFVIDKFPISRPNLTFSTLTVSNMSPEDSSIYLCSVEAQRYGYTFGSGTRLTVV.

This clone has more than one count but fewer than ten. The chain joins TRBV4-2 to TRBJ2-2, with 9 positions matching TRBD1. The V segment lost 1 base and the J segment 6 bases; nucleotides outside the gene matches: 9. The CDR3 sequence is 17 residues long. Germline loops: CDR1 LGHNA, CDR2 YNFKEQ. CDR3 loop: CASSQGQSQGAAGELFF. The CDR3 DNA follows: TGTGCCAGCAGCCAAGGACAATCACAGGGGGCGGCCGGGGAGCTGTTTTTT.

V and J are TRBV4-2 and TRBJ2-7, with D unclear. V lost 0 bases and J 4 bases, leaving 10 bases between the germline ends. The V gene's germline CDR1 is LGHNA and CDR2 YNFKEQ. The CDR3 is 14 amino acids. The CDR3 DNA reads as TGTGCCAGCAGCCAAGATCCGGGTTTATACGAGCAGTACTTC. Its translation: CASSQDPGLYEQYF.

This clone was detected once. The CDR3 loop reads CASSLEGASGYTF. The DNA of the CDR3 is TGTGCCAGCAGCTTAGAGGGGGCGAGTGGCTACACCTTC. V gene TRBV11-2 combines with J gene TRBJ1-2, with a weak D call TRBD1 (6 bases). This CDR3 has 13 residues. Trimming left V 0 bases short and J 7 bases short, with 9 bases between. Germline values: CDR1 SGHAT, CDR2 FQNNGV.

This clone was counted between two and nine times. In DNA, the CDR3 is TGTGCCAGTAGTATGCGGCCCGGGGGTGAAGCTTTCTTT. Translation gives CASSMRPGGEAFF. V and J are TRBV19 and TRBJ1-1, with D tentatively TRBD1 (5 bases). V was trimmed by 3 bases and J by 7 bases, leaving 12 bases between them. The germline gives CDR1 LNHDA, CDR2 SQIVND (reference sequence). The CDR3 runs 13 residues.

The chain uses TRBV10-3 and TRBJ1-1; tentatively, D is TRBD1 (5 bases). The V end was cut by 4 bases, the J end by 10 bases, with 16 bases between. This CDR3 region has 13 residues. Germline loops: CDR1 ENHRY, CDR2 SYGVKD. The CDR3 here is CAISGYPDRGAFF. The DNA of the CDR3 is TGTGCCATCAGTGGATATCCCGACAGAGGAGCTTTCTTT.

V gene TRBV7-8 combines with J gene TRBJ1-2, with D possibly matching TRBD1 (6 bases). In germline, CDR1 is SGHVS, CDR2 FQNEAQ. With 5 bases removed from V and 2 bases from J, the gap between germline ends came to 12 bases. The CDR3 is 14 amino acids. This chain's CDR3 is CASSPRDINYGYTF. The DNA for the CDR3 is TGTGCCAGCAGCCCCCGGGACATAAACTATGGCTACACCTTC.

The chain combines TRBV4-1 with TRBJ2-2; D unclear. Trimming left V 1 base short and J 4 bases short, with 4 bases between. This CDR3 has 13 residues. Germline CDR1 is MGHRA and CDR2 is YSYEKL. CDR3 in amino acids: CASSQVSTGELFF. Here the CDR3 DNA reads TGCGCCAGCAGCCAAGTCTCCACCGGGGAGCTGTTTTTT.

The J gene is TRBJ1-2, the V gene TRBV4-3; tentative D call: TRBD1 (5 bases). V was clipped by 1 base and J by 8 bases, with 14 bases between them. This CDR3 is built from 14 residues. Germline V gene sequence: CDR1 LGHNA, CDR2 YSLEER. The CDR3 DNA sequence: TGCGCCAGCAGCCAAGGGATCCAGGGAGGGGGCTACACCTTC. This encodes CASSQGIQGGGYTF.

In this sample, this clone turned up a few times. The chain joins TRBV25-1 to TRBJ1-4; 9 bases agree with TRBD1. The CDR3 loop spans 15 amino acids. The V segment lost 4 bases and the J segment 5 bases; nucleotides outside the gene matches: 5. Germline-derived CDR1 and CDR2 are MGHDK and SYGVNS. The DNA of the CDR3 is TGTGCCAGCAGTGCCTACAGGGGGCGAAATGAAAAACTGTTTTTT. It is translated as CASSAYRGRNEKLFF.